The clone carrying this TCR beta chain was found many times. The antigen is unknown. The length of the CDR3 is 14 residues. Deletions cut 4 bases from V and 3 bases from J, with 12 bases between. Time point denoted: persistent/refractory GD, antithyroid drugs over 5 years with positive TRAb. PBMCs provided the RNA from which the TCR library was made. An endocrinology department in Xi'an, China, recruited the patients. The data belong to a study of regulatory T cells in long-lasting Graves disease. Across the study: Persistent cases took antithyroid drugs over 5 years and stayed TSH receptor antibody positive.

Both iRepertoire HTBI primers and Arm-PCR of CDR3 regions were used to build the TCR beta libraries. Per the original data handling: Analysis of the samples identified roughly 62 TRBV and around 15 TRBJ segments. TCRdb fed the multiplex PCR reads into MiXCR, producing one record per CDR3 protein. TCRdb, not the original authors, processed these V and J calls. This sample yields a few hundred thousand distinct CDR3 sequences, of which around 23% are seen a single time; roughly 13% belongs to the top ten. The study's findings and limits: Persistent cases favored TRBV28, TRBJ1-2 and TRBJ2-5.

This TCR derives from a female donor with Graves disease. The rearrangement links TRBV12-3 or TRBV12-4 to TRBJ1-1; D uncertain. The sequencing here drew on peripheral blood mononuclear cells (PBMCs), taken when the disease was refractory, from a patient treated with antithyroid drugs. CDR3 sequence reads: CASSSLNLDTEAFF. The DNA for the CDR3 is TGTGCCAGCAGTTCGCTAAACTTGGACACTGAAGCTTTCTTT.